Each of the 4 T cell receptor beta chains below was sequenced from the same sample in a study of identical twins. Each CDR3 protein gets one entry after TCRdb re-called the 5' RACE reads with MiXCR. The sample includes about 100,000 distinct CDR3 sequences, 5.9% of them seen just once. Sequenced material: memory T cells sorted from blood. All receptors derive from a woman aged 50 to 60 in good health.

This clonotype was counted between two and nine times. The rearrangement joins TRBV7-3 to TRBJ1-2; 8 positions match TRBD1. Germline assignment: CDR1 SGHTA and CDR2 FQGTGA. The J segment lost 9 bases and the V segment lost 0 bases, leaving 9 bases of the junction unmatched. The length of the CDR3 is 15 residues. Here the CDR3 reads CASSLTATTGGSYTF. The CDR3 DNA follows: TGTGCCAGCAGCTTAACCGCGACTACAGGGGGAAGCTACACCTTC.

This clonotype appeared many times. The V and J genes are TRBV20-1 and TRBJ2-1; TRBD2 agrees at 9 bases. The CDR3 is 14 amino acids. Per germline, CDR1 DFQATT and CDR2 SNEGSKA (reference sequence). V lost 7 bases to trimming and J lost 4 bases; unmatched junction nucleotides: 8. CDR3 protein: CSVVLAGPYNEQFF. The CDR3, as DNA: TGCAGTGTCGTCCTAGCGGGACCTTACAATGAGCAGTTCTTC.

This clonotype was seen repeatedly, ten times or more. This chain joins TRBV6-5 and TRBJ2-5, with 15 bases fitting TRBD2. Looked up from germline, CDR1 is MNHEY and CDR2 is SVGAGI. V lost 5 bases, J lost 4 bases, and 2 bases stayed unmatched. This CDR3 is built from 15 residues. The CDR3 sequence: CASSAGLAGGETQYF. The CDR3, as DNA: TGTGCCAGCAGTGCGGGACTAGCGGGAGGAGAGACCCAGTACTTC.

This clonotype was counted ten times or more. This rearrangement joins TRBV5-1 to TRBJ2-1; maybe TRBD1 (6 bases). Germline-derived CDR1 and CDR2 are SGHRS and YFSETQ. With 2 bases removed from V and 0 bases from J, the gap between germline ends came to 9 bases. The CDR3 spans 15 residues. CDR3 in DNA: TGCGCCAGCAGCTTCGACAGGAACTCCTACAATGAGCAGTTCTTC. This gives the protein CASSFDRNSYNEQFF.